What follows are 30 T cell receptor beta chains derived from one specimen sequenced in a study of cytomegalovirus exposure and HLA in healthy donors. The PCR ran on 60 Vbeta and 13 Jbeta primers. Clones were sequenced by immunoSEQ multiplex PCR, and TCRdb holds only the in-frame ones, with some missing. Recorded for this sample: approximately 82,000 clones. Material for sequencing was PBMCs. These receptors were collected from a woman in her fifties or sixties in good health and CMV-seronegative.

This chain uses TRBV19 with TRBJ2-5; 8 bases fit TRBD2. The V segment lost 0 bases and the J segment 11 bases; nucleotides outside the gene matches: 14. The CDR3 contains 16 residues. Germline assignment: CDR1 LNHDA and CDR2 SQIVND (reference sequence). The CDR3 here is CASSIDPPGGCGEQYF. The CDR3 region has the DNA TGTGCCAGTAGTATAGACCCACCGGGGGGGTGTGGTGAGCAGTACTTC.

The chain carries TRBV6-6 and TRBJ1-3; D gene unclear. V lost 6 bases, J lost 1 base, and 13 bases lay in between. Germline V CDR1 and CDR2: MNHNY, SVGAGI (reference sequence). This CDR3 comprises 15 residues. CDR3: CASRLQIGSGNTIYF. In DNA, the CDR3 is TGTGCCAGCAGACTACAAATCGGATCTGGAAACACCATATATTTT.

The chain is built from TRBV29-1 and TRBJ2-5; D unclear. This CDR3 region has 13 residues. Looked up from germline, CDR1 is SQVTM and CDR2 is ANQGSEA. V was trimmed by 5 bases and J by 4 bases, leaving 14 bases between them. CDR3 bases: TGCAGCGTTCAAGGGCCAGGCCTAGAGACCCAGTACTTC. Protein product: CSVQGPGLETQYF.

The chain has TRBV18 and TRBJ2-1; 7 bases fit TRBD1. CDR1 is KGHSH and CDR2 is LQKENI in the germline V gene. V trimming: 1 base; J trimming: 2 bases; junction bases outside the gene matches: 2. This CDR3 comprises 15 residues. CDR3: CASSPQGATYNEQFF. The CDR3 DNA is TGTGCCAGCTCACCACAGGGGGCGACCTACAATGAGCAGTTCTTC.

V usage is TRBV7-9 and J usage is TRBJ1-4; D perhaps matches TRBD1 (6 bases). This CDR3 is 16 amino acids long. Germline V gives CDR1 SEHNR, CDR2 FQNEAQ (reference sequence). Deletions cut 1 base from V and 14 bases from J, with 23 bases between. The CDR3 sequence is CASSLEESMGAGILFF. In nucleotides, the CDR3 is TGTGCCAGCAGCTTAGAAGAATCAATGGGGGCTGGAATTCTGTTTTTT. The full variable domain, rest sourced from reference TRBV7-9 and TRBJ1-4, is DTGVSQNPRHKITKRGQNVTFRCDPISEHNRLYWYRQTLGQGPEFLTYFQNEAQLEKSRLLSDRFSAERPKGSFSTLEIQRTEQGDSAMYLCASSLEESMGAGILFFGSGTQLSVL.

The chain joins TRBV4-1 to TRBJ2-5, with 7 bases fitting TRBD1. Gene TRBJ2-7 matches the end of the DNA better, so the J call may be wrong. This CDR3 spans 16 amino acids. Germline CDR1 reads MGHRA; CDR2 reads YSYEKL. The CDR3: CASSQRRTGSSYEQYF. CDR3 DNA sequence: TGCGCCAGCAGCCAACGACGGACAGGCAGCTCCTACGAGCAGTACTTC.

On this clone itself: The junction departs from the called germline gene at one end, perhaps through a read error. V usage is TRBV10-2 and J usage is TRBJ2-5; 12 nucleotides line up with TRBD2. The CDR3 covers 18 residues. CDR1 and CDR2 from the germline V gene are WSHSY and SAAADI. CDR3 residues: CASSVELAGGGTREAQYF. In DNA form, the CDR3 reads TGCGCCAGCAGTGTGGAGCTAGCGGGAGGGGGGACCCGAGAGGCCCAGTACTTC.

As regards this clone: The germline gene is not matched at one end of the junction; a read error may be the cause. This chain links TRBV9 with TRBJ2-7, with D hard to call. This CDR3 region has 15 residues. Looked up from germline, CDR1 is SGDLS and CDR2 is YYNGEE. The CDR3 here is CAGSPQERRDYEQYF. As DNA, the CDR3 is TGTGCCGGCAGCCCTCAAGAACGTCGAGACTACGAGCAGTACTTC.

This chain's CDR3 is CASSFIGTGEETQYF. In DNA, the CDR3 is TGTGCCAGCAGTTTTATCGGGACAGGGGAAGAGACCCAGTACTTC. V is TRBV27 and J is TRBJ2-5; TRBD1 aligns across 10 bases. This CDR3 has 15 amino acids. The J segment lost 3 bases and the V segment lost 3 bases, leaving 4 bases of the junction unmatched. From germline, CDR1 is MNHEY and CDR2 SMNVEV (reference sequence).

The genes are TRBV18 and TRBJ2-3; 16 bases agree with TRBD2. The CDR3 spans 18 residues. The V gene end was trimmed by 0 bases and the J gene end by 0 bases; junction bases not matched to a gene: 0. Germline CDR1 is KGHSH and CDR2 is LQKENI. In nucleotides, the CDR3 is TGTGCCAGCTCACCACCGGGACTAGCGGGAGGGAGCACAGATACGCAGTATTTT. It translates to CASSPPGLAGGSTDTQYF. The full variable domain, with the rest looked up from reference TRBV18 and TRBJ2-3, is NAGVMQNPRHLVRRRGQEARLRCSPMKGHSHVYWYRQLPEEGLKFMVYLQKENIIDESGMPKERFSAEFPKEGPSILRIQQVVRGDSAAYFCASSPPGLAGGSTDTQYFGPGTRLTVL.

V and J are TRBV19 and TRBJ2-5; 11 positions match TRBD2. The CDR3 runs 18 residues. Germline values: CDR1 LNHDA, CDR2 SQIVND (reference sequence). V was clipped by 1 base and J by 0 bases; unmatched bases: 7. This CDR3 reads CASSIGPLTSGDQETQYF. In DNA form, the CDR3 reads TGTGCCAGTAGTATAGGTCCTTTGACTAGCGGGGACCAAGAGACCCAGTACTTC.

The chain combines TRBV6-5 with TRBJ1-5; D possibly corresponds to TRBD1 (5 bases). The length of the CDR3 is 16 residues. The V gene lost 4 bases and the J gene lost 1 base, with 14 bases spanning the gap. From germline, CDR1 is MNHEY and CDR2 SVGAGI. The CDR3 protein is CASSSGGGWSNQPQHF. The CDR3 nucleotides read TGTGCCAGCAGTTCCGGCGGGGGTTGGAGCAATCAGCCCCAGCATTTT.

The chain joins TRBV28 to TRBJ1-2, with TRBD1 matching 10 bases. CDR3 size: 16 residues. V lost 1 base and J lost 10; bases outside the gene matches: 12. Germline assignment: CDR1 MDHEN and CDR2 SYDVKM. CDR3 amino acids: CASSLSGTGVVMAYTF. DNA of the CDR3: TGTGCCAGCAGTTTATCCGGGACAGGGGTGGTAATGGCCTACACCTTC.

The chain is built from TRBV27 and TRBJ1-4; D possibly corresponds to TRBD1 (6 bases). There are 14 residues in the CDR3. Deletions cut 6 bases from V and 7 bases from J, with 15 bases between. Looked up from germline, CDR1 is MNHEY and CDR2 is SMNVEV (reference sequence). Here the CDR3 reads CASRRGQGREKLFF. The CDR3 nucleotides are TGTGCCAGCAGACGGGGACAAGGCCGTGAAAAACTGTTTTTT. Supplemented by reference TRBV27 and TRBJ1-4, the full variable domain reads EAQVTQNPRYLITVTGKKLTVTCSQNMNHEYMSWYRQDPGLGLRQIYYSMNVEVTDKGDVPEGYKVSRKEKRNFPLILESPSPNQTSLYFCASRRGQGREKLFFGSGTQLSVL.

The gene calls are TRBV5-4 and TRBJ2-7; D gene unclear. Trimming took 3 bases from V and 1 from J, leaving 11 bases between them. This CDR3 spans 14 amino acids. Germline V gene sequence: CDR1 SGHNT, CDR2 YYREEE (reference sequence). Written as DNA, the CDR3 is TGTGCCAGCAGCTCGGCCCTCGGGTCCTACGAGCAGTACTTC. Translation: CASSSALGSYEQYF.

The chain carries TRBV4-3 and TRBJ2-2, with D possibly TRBD2 on 6 matching bases. This CDR3 has 16 residues. Germline V gives CDR1 LGHNA, CDR2 YSLEER. Trimming took off 8 bases at V and 4 bases at J, with 20 bases between the two ends. CDR3 sequence reads: CASHPDGSRVTGELFF. The CDR3, as DNA: TGCGCCAGCCACCCCGACGGGAGTCGGGTCACCGGGGAGCTGTTTTTT.

The rearrangement uses TRBV11-2 and TRBJ1-1; weak D call: TRBD1 (6 bases). Per the germline V gene, CDR1 is SGHAT and CDR2 is FQNNGV. The CDR3 length is 13 residues. Trimming removed 3 bases at V and 6 bases at J, with 11 bases between. The CDR3 region is CASSLVEGAEAFF. CDR3 coding DNA: TGTGCCAGCAGCTTGGTTGAGGGGGCTGAAGCTTTCTTT.

CDR3 in DNA: TGTGCCAGCAATTCGGGGGACGAGCAGTACTTC. Translated, it gives CASNSGDEQYF. The chain recombines TRBV7-9 with TRBJ2-7, with TRBD2 as a possible D gene (6 bases). Trimming took 7 bases from V and 5 from J, leaving 9 bases between them. CDR1 is SEHNR and CDR2 is FQNEAQ in the germline V gene (reference sequence). This CDR3 has 11 residues. Full variable domain (outside the CDR3, taken from reference TRBV7-9 and TRBJ2-7): DTGVSQNPRHKITKRGQNVTFRCDPISEHNRLYWYRQTLGQGPEFLTYFQNEAQLEKSRLLSDRFSAERPKGSFSTLEIQRTEQGDSAMYLCASNSGDEQYFGPGTRLTVT.

The chain joins TRBV4-3 to TRBJ1-4; 8 bases are shared with TRBD1. Germline CDR1 and CDR2: LGHNA and YSLEER. CDR3 size: 16 residues. V gave up 0 bases and J gave up 3 bases; unmatched junction bases: 3. The CDR3 region is CASSQDPGQANEKLFF. The CDR3 DNA sequence: TGCGCCAGCAGCCAAGACCCGGGACAGGCTAATGAAAAACTGTTTTTT.

The DNA of the CDR3 is TGTGCCAGCAGCCAAGTTCCCGGAGTGAGCGACGAGCAGTACTTC. This encodes CASSQVPGVSDEQYF. V gene TRBV7-2 combines with J gene TRBJ2-7; D ambiguous. Trimming removed 5 bases at V and 5 bases at J, with 19 bases between. Germline loops: CDR1 SGHTA, CDR2 FQGNSA. The CDR3 has 15 residues.

V and J are TRBV5-5 and TRBJ2-3, with 9 positions matching TRBD2. The length of the CDR3 is 14 residues. The V gene's germline CDR1 is SGHKS and CDR2 YYEKEE (reference sequence). V lost 3 bases, J lost 3 bases, and 2 bases stayed unmatched. Written as DNA, the CDR3 is TGTGCCAGCAGCTCCGGACTAGCGACAGATACGCAGTATTTT. Translating gives CASSSGLATDTQYF.

The rearrangement uses TRBV2 and TRBJ2-5; TRBD2 matches 11 bases. Looked up from germline, CDR1 is SNHLY and CDR2 is FYNNEI. V trimming: 4 bases; J trimming: 5 bases; junction bases outside the gene matches: 9. This CDR3 is built from 16 residues. The CDR3 nucleotides are TGTGCCAGCAGTGGAACCCTAGCGGGAGGAGGGGAGACCCAGTACTTC. Amino acids: CASSGTLAGGGETQYF.

V gene TRBV25-1 combines with J gene TRBJ1-2, with D possibly TRBD1 on 5 matching bases. The CDR3 has 15 amino acids. Germline V gives CDR1 MGHDK, CDR2 SYGVNS. V lost 2 bases and J 4 bases, leaving 14 bases between the germline ends. The CDR3 loop reads CASSEPRGQGYGYTF. The CDR3 DNA sequence: TGTGCCAGCAGTGAACCCCGAGGTCAGGGCTATGGCTACACCTTC.

V gene TRBV11-3 combines with J gene TRBJ2-1; 7 bases agree with TRBD2. V lost 1 base and J lost 5; bases outside the gene matches: 5. The CDR3 extends over 15 amino acids. Germline V gives CDR1 SGHNT, CDR2 YENEEA. CDR3 sequence (DNA): TGTGCCAGCAGCTTAGGGCTAGCGGATGACAATGAGCAGTTCTTC. It translates to CASSLGLADDNEQFF. Full variable domain (remainder filled in from reference TRBV11-3 and TRBJ2-1): EAGVVQSPRYKIIEKKQPVAFWCNPISGHNTLYWYLQNLGQGPELLIRYENEEAVDDSQLPKDRFSAERLKGVDSTLKIQPAELGDSAVYLCASSLGLADDNEQFFGPGTRLTVL.

The chain is built from TRBV28 and TRBJ1-5; the match to TRBD1 covers 7 bases. Trimming cost V 1 base and J 0 bases; bases outside gene matches: 0. Germline loops: CDR1 MDHEN, CDR2 SYDVKM. The CDR3 is 15 residues long. CDR3 sequence reads: CASSLSGGSNQPQHF. CDR3 nucleotide sequence: TGTGCCAGCAGTTTATCAGGGGGTAGCAATCAGCCCCAGCATTTT.

CDR3 DNA: TGTGCCAGTAGTTCTGTAGGAGTCTACAATGAGCAGTTCTTC. It codes for CASSSVGVYNEQFF. V and J are TRBV19 and TRBJ2-1; D call uncertain. Germline CDR1 LNHDA, CDR2 SQIVND (reference sequence). Between the trimmed V and J ends, which lost 5 bases and 3 bases, there was a span of 11 bases. There are 14 residues in the CDR3.

The genes are TRBV7-2 and TRBJ1-3; TRBD1 is a possible D gene (5 bases). Looked up from germline, CDR1 is SGHTA and CDR2 is FQGNSA. This CDR3 comprises 16 residues. Trimming cost V 1 base and J 4 bases, with 14 bases left between them. CDR3 nucleotide sequence: TGTGCCAGCAGCTTAGGGCCCGGGGGAGGCGGAAACACCATATATTTT. It yields the protein CASSLGPGGGGNTIYF.

The chain carries TRBV25-1 and TRBJ1-1; a possible D gene is TRBD1 (5 bases). Trimming removed 7 bases from V and 0 bases from J, with 15 bases in between. This CDR3 comprises 15 residues. CDR1 and CDR2 (germline): MGHDK, SYGVNS. The CDR3 DNA is TGTGCCAGCAAGGGGTCAGGAAACGTGAACACTGAAGCTTTCTTT. It is translated as CASKGSGNVNTEAFF.

The genes are TRBV7-9 and TRBJ1-1, with a tentative D call TRBD1 (6 bases). V was shortened by 5 bases and J by 0 bases, with 13 bases between the two germline ends. The CDR3 runs to 15 residues. Germline CDR1 and CDR2: SEHNR and FQNEAQ (reference sequence). The CDR3 here is CASSPQGQMNTEAFF. The CDR3 DNA reads as TGTGCCAGCAGCCCCCAAGGACAGATGAACACTGAAGCTTTCTTT.

The chain couples TRBV7-8 to TRBJ1-2; no reliable D call. The CDR3 runs 13 residues. Trimming removed 3 bases from V and 2 bases from J, with 7 bases in between. The germline gives CDR1 SGHVS, CDR2 FQNEAQ. CDR3 sequence (DNA): TGTGCCAGCAGCTTGGCGGGGAACTATGGCTACACCTTC. Translation gives CASSLAGNYGYTF.